A selection of T cell receptor beta chains follows, all from one sample in a study of T cell changes during pregnancy in multiple sclerosis. Profiling relied on immunoSEQ multiplex PCR, and the TCRdb table lists in-frame clones only, not all of them. The data hold tens of thousands of clones, with 90% observed a single time. This sample comprised peripheral blood, obtained in the third trimester of pregnancy. The receptor source for this set is a female donor in good health, enrolled as a control in a pregnancy study. The CDR3 runs from the conserved cysteine through the conserved F or W. A D gene is named only where the DNA matches it firmly. The listing skips clone size in some rows; elsewhere it reads once, few, many or a size class.

D	length	size	J	V	DNA	CDR3
-	13	-	TRBJ1-1	TRBV7-2	TGTGCCAGCAGCTCCGGCGGGAACACTGAAGCTTTCTTT	CASSSGGNTEAFF
-	11	-	TRBJ2-1	TRBV20-1	TGCAGTGCTAATCGGTACAATGAGCAGTTCTTC	CSANRYNEQFF
-	14	-	TRBJ2-7	TRBV6-1	TGTGCCAGCAGTGAAGGCAGGGAAGCCAACGAGCAGTACTTC	CASSEGREANEQYF
TRBD1	14	-	TRBJ1-3	TRBV7-2	TGTGCCAGCAGCACGACAGGGTCTGGAAACACCATATATTTT	CASSTTGSGNTIYF
-	11	-	TRBJ1-3	TRBV30	TGTGCCCAGGCCTCTGGAAACACCATATATTTT	CAQASGNTIYF
-	17	-	TRBJ1-4	TRBV7-8	TGTGCCAGCAGCTTAGTAGGGGGGGGGCGCGGTTCGGAAAAACTGTTTTTT	CASSLVGGGRGSEKLFF
-	13	-	TRBJ1-1	TRBV6-6	TGTGCCAGCAGTCTCACAGTGAACACTGAAGCTTTCTTT	CASSLTVNTEAFF
-	14	-	TRBJ2-1	TRBV30	TGTGCCTGGAGTGTATTGGAGACCGGCGATGAGCAGTTCTTC	CAWSVLETGDEQFF
TRBD2	16	-	TRBJ2-1	TRBV11-1	TGTGCCAGCAGCTTAGGCTCGACTAGCGGGGGCAATGAGCAGTTCTTC	CASSLGSTSGGNEQFF
-	11	-	TRBJ1-2	TRBV20-1	TGCAGCCCGAGGGGGTCCTATGGCTACACCTTC	CSPRGSYGYTF
TRBD2	15	-	TRBJ2-1	TRBV11-3	TGTGCCAGCAGCGTCGGGACTAGCGGGAGTAATGAGCAGTTCTTC	CASSVGTSGSNEQFF
TRBD1	15	-	TRBJ1-1	TRBV10-3	TGTGCCATACAAGAGGACAGGGGGCGCGGGACTGAAGCTTTCTTT	CAIQEDRGRGTEAFF
TRBD2	17	-	TRBJ2-2	TRBV7-2	TGTGCCACCCACGCGTCCTATAGCGGGAGGGCCACCGGGGAGCTGTTTTTT	CATHASYSGRATGELFF
TRBD2	13	-	TRBJ2-7	TRBV30	TGTGCCTGGAAACTAGCGGGAGGCTACGAGCAGTACTTC	CAWKLAGGYEQYF
-	15	-	TRBJ2-5	TRBV5-4	TGTGCCAGCAGGGAAGGGACCGGGGGACGGGAGACCCAGTACTTC	CASREGTGGRETQYF
-	15	-	TRBJ2-1	TRBV10-3	TGTGCCATCAGTGAGTGGAGGGTTTCGGACAATGAGCAGTTCTTC	CAISEWRVSDNEQFF
TRBD1	14	-	TRBJ2-7	TRBV7-9	TGTGCCAGCAGTCCACGACAGGGGGCTGGCGAGCAGTACTTC	CASSPRQGAGEQYF
-	15	-	TRBJ2-6	TRBV7-8	TGTGCCAGCAGTCGACAGCCCTCTGGGGCCAACGTCCTGACTTTC	CASSRQPSGANVLTF
-	15	-	TRBJ2-2	TRBV6-1	TGTGCCAGCAGTGAAGGACAGCCGAACACCGGGGAGCTGTTTTTT	CASSEGQPNTGELFF
-	13	once	TRBJ2-5	TRBV5-4	TGTGCCAGCAGTGAAGGTAGCCGAGAGACCCAGTACTTC	CASSEGSRETQYF
TRBD1	12	-	TRBJ2-7	TRBV7-2	TGTGCCAGCGGCAGGGGGTCCTACGAGCAGTACTTC	CASGRGSYEQYF
TRBD1	17	-	TRBJ1-3	TRBV11-2	TGTGCCAGCAGCTCCCTCCGGGGGACAGTCTCTGGAAACACCATATATTTT	CASSSLRGTVSGNTIYF
TRBD2	17	-	TRBJ2-3	TRBV29-1	TGCAGCGTTGGGCCCCTTTCGGGGGGGAGTGCGGCAGATACGCAGTATTTT	CSVGPLSGGSAADTQYF
TRBD2	14	-	TRBJ2-7	TRBV29-1	TGCAGCGTGGCCGGGACTAGCGGGACCTACGAGCAGTACTTC	CSVAGTSGTYEQYF
TRBD2	18	-	TRBJ2-3	TRBV4-1	TGCGCCAGCAGCCAAGATGGTCTGGGTAGCGGGGCTCCAGATACGCAGTATTTT	CASSQDGLGSGAPDTQYF
-	12	-	TRBJ1-6	TRBV30	TGTGCCTGGGGTCTCGGCGGGACACCCCTCCACTTT	CAWGLGGTPLHF
-	14	-	TRBJ1-2	TRBV6-1	TGTGCCAGCAGTCCCACTACAGGGCCCTATGGCTACACCTTC	CASSPTTGPYGYTF
TRBD1	13	-	TRBJ1-2	TRBV10-3	TGTGCCATCAGTGAGGACAGGGGGTATGGCTACACCTTC	CAISEDRGYGYTF
-	16	-	TRBJ1-1	TRBV4-1	TGCGCCAGCAGCCCCATCGTCGGGGGGCTCAACACTGAAGCTTTCTTT	CASSPIVGGLNTEAFF
-	12	once	TRBJ2-7	TRBV19	TGTGCCAGTAGTATGGGATGGGAGGAGCAGTACTTC	CASSMGWEEQYF
-	16	-	TRBJ1-5	TRBV5-8	TGTGCCAGCAGCTGGGGACTCCGGAGGGGTAATCAGCCCCAGCATTTT	CASSWGLRRGNQPQHF
TRBD2	15	-	TRBJ2-7	TRBV7-2	TGTGCCAGCAGTTTCACTAGCGGGGGGGTGTACGAGCAGTACTTC	CASSFTSGGVYEQYF
TRBD2	17	-	TRBJ2-7	TRBV14	TGTGCCAGCAGCCAAGTGGGACTAGCGGGAGACCGGTACGAGCAGTACTTC	CASSQVGLAGDRYEQYF
TRBD2	14	-	TRBJ2-4	TRBV30	TGTGCCTGGTGGGAGCGGGGGGCCAAAAACATTCAGTACTTC	CAWWERGAKNIQYF
-	15	-	TRBJ1-1	TRBV7-8	TGTGCCAGCAGCTTAGCAAAGGGGCCCAGCTTCGAAGCTTTCTTT	CASSLAKGPSFEAFF
TRBD1	15	-	TRBJ1-2	TRBV15	TGTGCCACCAGCAGAGGGACAGGGGGCAGTTATGGCTACACCTTC	CATSRGTGGSYGYTF
-	16	once	TRBJ1-1	TRBV21-1	TGTGCCAGCAGCAACCCCGGGACAGGGGAAAAGGCTGAAGCTTTCTTT	CASSNPGTGEKAEAFF
-	12	-	TRBJ1-1	TRBV18	TGTGCCAGCTCTCGCAGGGGCACTGAAGCTTTCTTT	CASSRRGTEAFF
TRBD1	13	-	TRBJ1-1	TRBV5-1	TGCGCCAGCAGCTTACAGGGGGCTTCTGAAGCTTTCTTT	CASSLQGASEAFF
-	14	-	TRBJ1-2	TRBV27	TGTGCCAGCAGTCCCCGAGTAGAGTCCTATGGCTACACCTTC	CASSPRVESYGYTF
TRBD2	15	-	TRBJ2-7	TRBV7-2	TGTGCCAGCAGCTTAGGACTAGCGGGGGCGTACGAGCAGTACTTC	CASSLGLAGAYEQYF
-	12	-	TRBJ2-2	TRBV27	TGTGCCAGCGGGACTGGGGCCGGGGAGCTGTTTTTT	CASGTGAGELFF
-	14	-	TRBJ1-1	TRBV5-1	TGCGCCAGCAGCGTAACCTCAGGGAACACTGAAGCTTTCTTT	CASSVTSGNTEAFF
-	14	-	TRBJ1-1	TRBV18	TGTGCCAGCTCACCACGGGCCGGGGGCACTGAAGCTTTCTTT	CASSPRAGGTEAFF
-	13	-	TRBJ1-1	TRBV7-9	TGTGCCAGCAGCTTAGAAAGTGCTACCGAAGCTTTCTTT	CASSLESATEAFF